The 16 T cell receptor beta chains below all came from one sample that was sequenced in a study of cytomegalovirus exposure and HLA in healthy donors. 60 Vbeta and 13 Jbeta primers were used in PCR. Sequenced by immunoSEQ multiplex PCR; TCRdb stores in-frame clones only, minus some. The data show 150,000 to 250,000 clones, roughly 80% seen once. Sequencing input: PBMCs. These receptors all come from a woman aged 45 to 65 in good health and CMV-seropositive.

In this sample, this clone turned up once. The chain combines TRBV29-1 with TRBJ2-7; a weak D match, TRBD1 (5 bases). V lost 6 bases, J lost 3 bases, and 15 bases lay in between. The CDR3 length is 13 residues. CDR1 and CDR2 (germline): SQVTM, ANQGSEA. The CDR3 reads CSVDTGPRYEQYF. CDR3 nucleotide sequence: TGCAGCGTAGACACAGGACCTCGCTACGAGCAGTACTTC.

The J gene is TRBJ2-1, the V gene TRBV28; 10 bases fit TRBD2. V was clipped by 7 bases and J by 1 base; unmatched bases: 1. This CDR3 has 14 amino acids. CDR1 MDHEN and CDR2 SYDVKM come from the germline V gene. CDR3 in amino acids: CASKGLASYNEQFF. The CDR3 DNA is TGTGCCAGCAAGGGACTAGCGTCCTACAATGAGCAGTTCTTC. Based on the CDR3 plus reference TRBV28 and TRBJ2-1, the full variable domain is DVKVTQSSRYLVKRTGEKVFLECVQDMDHENMFWYRQDPGLGLRLIYFSYDVKMKEKGDIPEGYSVSREKKERFSLILESASTNQTSMYLCASKGLASYNEQFFGPGTRLTVL.

This chain's CDR3 is CAISPGQTSSYNEQFF. The CDR3 DNA reads as TGTGCCATCAGTCCAGGACAGACGAGCTCCTACAATGAGCAGTTCTTC. The J gene is TRBJ2-1, the V gene TRBV10-3, with D possibly matching TRBD1 (6 bases). Trimming shortened V by 5 bases and J by 0 bases, and 14 bases separated the two germline ends. Germline V gives CDR1 ENHRY, CDR2 SYGVKD. The CDR3 is made up of 16 amino acids.

This clone has just one count. The V and J genes are TRBV29-1 and TRBJ1-4; 9 bases match TRBD1. The germline gives CDR1 SQVTM, CDR2 ANQGSEA. V lost 6 bases and J lost 8; bases outside the gene matches: 4. CDR3 size: 12 residues. The CDR3 is CSVGTGMEKLFF. The CDR3 region has the DNA TGCAGCGTGGGGACAGGGATGGAAAAACTGTTTTTT.

This chain connects TRBV27 to TRBJ2-1; 7 bases align to TRBD2. Germline V gene data show CDR1 as MNHEY and CDR2 as SMNVEV (reference sequence). With 7 bases clipped from V and 0 bases from J, the junction kept 24 bases outside the gene matches. CDR3 size: 21 residues. The CDR3 loop is CASIASGIKWGVLASYNEQFF. CDR3 nucleotide sequence: TGTGCCAGCATCGCTAGCGGAATTAAATGGGGGGTACTAGCCTCCTACAATGAGCAGTTCTTC.

V is TRBV2 and J is TRBJ1-2; D gene ambiguous. The V end lost 2 bases, the J end lost 1 base, and 5 bases lay between the germline ends. Germline V gives CDR1 SNHLY, CDR2 FYNNEI. The CDR3 has 13 amino acids. The CDR3 sequence: CASSENSNYGYTF. The CDR3 DNA reads as TGTGCCAGCAGTGAAAACAGTAACTATGGCTACACCTTC.

The chain recombines TRBV5-6 with TRBJ1-4; 9 bases map to TRBD1. The CDR3 spans 16 residues. Germline trimming cut 2 bases from V and 6 bases from J; bases unmatched to any gene: 8. Germline V lookup: CDR1 SGHDT, CDR2 YYEEEE. The CDR3: CASSFKATGGDEKLFF. For the CDR3, the DNA is TGTGCCAGCAGCTTTAAAGCGACAGGGGGGGATGAAAAACTGTTTTTT.

This clone was found a few times. The same CDR3 can be traced to other DNA sequences in this sample. The J gene is TRBJ2-7, the V gene TRBV18; a possible D gene is TRBD2 (6 bases). The V and J ends lost 2 bases and 4 bases respectively, with 15 bases between them. CDR3 length: 15 residues. Germline CDR1 reads KGHSH; CDR2 reads LQKENI. The CDR3 DNA sequence: TGTGCCAGCTCACCATCCGCCGGGGGTCGGTACGAGCAGTACTTC. It yields the protein CASSPSAGGRYEQYF.

The rearrangement links TRBV6-5 to TRBJ1-1; D gene uncertain. The V gene's germline CDR1 is MNHEY and CDR2 SVGAGI. V lost 2 bases and J 8 bases, leaving 12 bases between the germline ends. This CDR3 spans 13 amino acids. CDR3 sequence (DNA): TGTGCCAGCAGTTACCAAGATATGGAGGAAGCTTTCTTT. It codes for CASSYQDMEEAFF.

In nucleotides, the CDR3 is TGTGCCAGCCAAGAAGGGGGCACAGATACGCAGTATTTT. Its protein product is CASQEGGTDTQYF. The chain combines TRBV2 with TRBJ2-3; D is perhaps TRBD1 (5 bases). Between the trimmed V and J ends, which lost 8 bases and 1 base, there was a span of 10 bases. CDR1 and CDR2 from the germline V gene are SNHLY and FYNNEI. The CDR3 is 13 amino acids.

The chain is built from TRBV7-8 and TRBJ1-6; 7 positions agree with TRBD1. J lost 2 bases, V lost 0 bases, and 13 bases had no gene match. Germline V gene data show CDR1 as SGHVS and CDR2 as FQNEAQ. The length of the CDR3 is 20 residues. The CDR3 bases are TGTGCCAGCAGCTTAGCGGGGGGCCAGGGGGTCGGCACCTATAATTCACCCCTCCACTTT. It translates to CASSLAGGQGVGTYNSPLHF. Complete variable domain (other parts from reference TRBV7-8 and TRBJ1-6): GAGVSQSPRYKVAKRGQDVALRCDPISGHVSLFWYQQALGQGPEFLTYFQNEAQLDKSGLPSDRFFAERPEGSVSTLKIQRTQQEDSAVYLCASSLAGGQGVGTYNSPLHFGNGTRLTVT.

CDR3 DNA: TGTGCCAGCAGTTTGACTGTTGGAAACACCATATATTTT. Protein product: CASSLTVGNTIYF. The rearrangement joins TRBV2 to TRBJ1-3, with D unresolved. Trimming pared 5 bases from V and 3 bases from J, leaving 8 bases between. Germline V CDR1 and CDR2: SNHLY, FYNNEI. CDR3 length: 13 residues. Complete variable domain (other parts from reference TRBV2 and TRBJ1-3): EPEVTQTPSHQVTQMGQEVILRCVPISNHLYFYWYRQILGQKVEFLVSFYNNEISEKSEIFDDQFSVERPDGSNFTLKIRSTKLEDSAMYFCASSLTVGNTIYFGEGSWLTVV.

The chain carries TRBV5-6 and TRBJ2-4; 8 bases line up with TRBD1. The germline V gene encodes CDR1 SGHDT and CDR2 YYEEEE. The length of the CDR3 is 17 residues. V was clipped by 0 bases and J by 12 bases; unmatched bases: 17. This chain's CDR3 is CASSLALPGTGRGSQYF. The CDR3 nucleotides read TGTGCCAGCAGCTTGGCGCTACCCGGGACAGGACGAGGCAGTCAGTACTTC.

The rearrangement joins TRBV18 to TRBJ2-3; 7 bases agree with TRBD1. Germline CDR1 reads KGHSH; CDR2 reads LQKENI. Germline trimming cut 3 bases from V and 6 bases from J; bases unmatched to any gene: 15. The CDR3 spans 17 residues. CDR3 amino acids: CASSPTGIGAIVDTQYF. The CDR3 DNA sequence: TGTGCCAGCTCACCGACAGGGATTGGGGCCATCGTCGATACGCAGTATTTT.

The chain recombines TRBV9 with TRBJ2-1, with 11 bases that match TRBD2. This CDR3 region has 16 residues. Germline CDR1 reads SGDLS; CDR2 reads YYNGEE. The J segment lost 8 bases and the V segment lost 1 base, leaving 8 bases of the junction unmatched. CDR3 residues: CASSVYSSGGFYEQFF. For the CDR3, the DNA is TGTGCCAGCAGCGTATACTCTAGCGGGGGGTTTTATGAGCAGTTCTTC.

V gene TRBV6-5 combines with J gene TRBJ2-7; 12 nucleotides match TRBD2. V dropped 5 bases and J dropped 2; count of bases not matched to a gene: 4. CDR3 length equals 15 residues. Germline values: CDR1 MNHEY, CDR2 SVGAGI. CDR3 DNA: TGTGCCAGCAGTGGGGGACTAGCGGGTCCCTACGAGCAGTACTTC. Its translation: CASSGGLAGPYEQYF.